This T cell receptor beta chain is from a study of breast tumors, draining lymph nodes, adjacent tissues. The CDR3 spans 12 residues. The lymph nodes were axillary draining lymph nodes from breast cancer patients. This clonotype was recorded at least ten times. Germline and junction disagree at one end, which may indicate a read error. TCRdb called the multiplex PCR reads again in MiXCR, with one record for every CDR3 protein. There are some 130,000 distinct CDR3 sequences in the sample; around 20% occur only once, and around 2.6% lies in the top ten. V usage is TRBV12-3 or TRBV12-4 and J usage is TRBJ2-3, with D uncertain. This sequence was found in a female donor with breast cancer. Some clones in this sample may be carry-over from other donors' samples. The sequenced material came from axillary lymph node tissue. The DNA of the CDR3 is TGTGCCAGCAGCTTAGCTTCAGATACGCAGTATTTT. Its translation: CASSLASDTQYF.